This T cell receptor (beta chain) was obtained from a study of cytotoxic CD8 clonotypes in ibrutinib-treated CLL. Overall study context: Partial response occurred in around 24 patients and complete response in 2; at median approximately 68 months, roughly 14 remained remitted and some twelve progressed. Regarding the study as a whole: Elevated clonality accompanied ibrutinib response, with a return toward baseline values at progression.

The ends lost 7 bases at V and 5 bases at J; junction bases unmatched: 4. The CDR3 sequence is 13 residues long. The germline gives CDR1 MRHNA, CDR2 SNTAGT. Of note for this clone: No antigen is known for it.

TCRdb's copy holds only in-frame clones and misses some; the assay was immunoSEQ multiplex PCR. The sample lists around 200,000 clones, 70% to 75% occurring once. The rearrangement links TRBV6-4 to TRBJ1-1, with 10 bases aligning to TRBD1. The receptor comes from a human donor with chronic lymphocytic leukemia. This sample comprised PBMCs, obtained after 12 months of ibrutinib treatment. The CDR3 loop is CASKRTGGTEAFF. In nucleotides, the CDR3 is TGTGCCAGCAAAAGGACAGGGGGGACTGAAGCTTTCTTT.